The next 29 T cell receptor beta chains were all read from a single sample in a study of shared clonotypes between healthy human individuals. This table comes from immunoSEQ multiplex PCR, and its TCRdb copy is limited to in-frame clones, with some not included. Here the sample spans approximately 500,000 clones, almost 97% being singletons. Material for sequencing was naive CD4+ T cells sorted from blood. Subset described: CD45RA+ positively selected. The receptor source for this set is a woman aged 25 to 45 in good health.

The chain has TRBV28 and TRBJ2-7, with D uncertain. CDR3 size: 14 residues. V lost 3 bases and J lost 0, with 9 bases in between. Germline CDR1 reads MDHEN; CDR2 reads SYDVKM. The CDR3 DNA reads TGTGCCAGCAGTTTTGGGCCGGGCTCCTACGAGCAGTACTTC. Its translation is CASSFGPGSYEQYF.

This chain uses TRBV4-1 with TRBJ1-2; maybe TRBD1 (6 bases). The V end lost 0 bases, the J end lost 5 bases, and 13 bases lay between the germline ends. Per germline, CDR1 MGHRA and CDR2 YSYEKL. The CDR3 sequence is 15 residues long. CDR3 loop: CASSQDLQGLYGYTF. The CDR3 nucleotides are TGCGCCAGCAGCCAAGATCTTCAGGGGTTATATGGCTACACCTTC.

This clone was seen only once. The chain carries TRBV4-2 and TRBJ2-5; D may match TRBD1 or TRBD2 (5 bases each). The DNA end is a closer match to TRBJ2-7, so the J assignment may be wrong. CDR1 is LGHNA, CDR2 YNFKEQ, per germline. The CDR3 length is 13 residues. This chain's CDR3 is CASSRGDGYEQYF. CDR3 sequence (DNA): TGTGCCAGCAGCCGAGGGGACGGCTACGAGCAGTACTTC.

This chain uses TRBV7-9 with TRBJ2-1; D is unclear. Trimming pared 5 bases from V and 10 bases from J, leaving 30 bases between. Germline V gene sequence: CDR1 SEHNR, CDR2 FQNEAQ (reference sequence). This CDR3 region has 18 residues. The CDR3 DNA reads as TGTGCCAGCAGCCTACTTAGTGGCCGAAGTAGCTGGGTAGTAGAGCAGTTCTTC. Its protein is CASSLLSGRSSWVVEQFF.

The chain links TRBV19 to TRBJ2-7; either TRBD1 or TRBD2 may fit D (5 bases each). With 5 bases removed from V and 4 bases from J, the gap between germline ends came to 12 bases. Looked up from germline, CDR1 is LNHDA and CDR2 is SQIVND (reference sequence). CDR3 length equals 13 residues. CDR3: CASSHQGGYEQYF. The DNA for the CDR3 is TGTGCCAGTAGTCACCAGGGCGGGTACGAGCAGTACTTC.

This rearrangement joins TRBV4-2 to TRBJ2-1; no firm D call. The CDR3 runs 13 residues. Germline V gene sequence: CDR1 LGHNA, CDR2 YNFKEQ. With 1 base removed from V and 10 bases from J, the gap between germline ends came to 11 bases. This CDR3 is CASSQGDILEQFF. CDR3 nucleotides: TGTGCCAGCAGCCAAGGTGACATATTGGAGCAGTTCTTC.

The chain couples TRBV29-1 to TRBJ2-1, with D unresolved. The CDR3 has 12 amino acids. Per the germline V gene, CDR1 is SQVTM and CDR2 is ANQGSEA. The CDR3 DNA reads TGCAGTGGCTGGGGTGTTGGCAATGAGCAGTTCTTC. Amino acids: CSGWGVGNEQFF.

V is TRBV9 and J is TRBJ2-5; D unresolved. The J call is doubtful: the DNA matches TRBJ2-7 better. The germline V gene has CDR1 SGDLS and CDR2 YYNGEE. The CDR3 is 13 residues long. The CDR3 DNA sequence: TGTGCCAGCAGCGTAGAGCCGGGCTCCGAGCAGTACTTC. It is translated as CASSVEPGSEQYF.

The chain recombines TRBV14 with TRBJ2-5; D remains ambiguous. V was pared by 0 bases and J by 7 bases, with 15 bases between. The CDR3 is 15 amino acids. Germline values: CDR1 SGHDN, CDR2 FVKESK. CDR3 region: CASSQDLYPGSTQYF. In DNA, the CDR3 is TGTGCCAGCAGCCAAGATCTGTACCCAGGTTCGACCCAGTACTTC.

This chain links TRBV7-9 with TRBJ2-2, with a tentative D call TRBD1 (6 bases). V lost 3 bases and J 3 bases, leaving 14 bases between the germline ends. This CDR3 has 16 amino acids. CDR1 and CDR2 from the germline V gene are SEHNR and FQNEAQ (reference sequence). The CDR3 loop is CASSFSAGEYTGELFF. DNA for the CDR3: TGTGCCAGCAGCTTTAGTGCAGGGGAGTACACCGGGGAGCTGTTTTTT.

The V call is TRBV10-3, the J call TRBJ2-1; possibly TRBD2 for D (6 bases). This CDR3 region has 17 residues. Germline V lookup: CDR1 ENHRY, CDR2 SYGVKD. Trimming took off 4 bases at V and 7 bases at J, with 23 bases between the two ends. As DNA, the CDR3 is TGTGCCATCAGTGGTGGGGCCCTCGCGGGATACGGGAATGAGCAGTTCTTC. Translation gives CAISGGALAGYGNEQFF.

The chain employs TRBV11-2 and TRBJ2-7; a possible D gene is TRBD2 (7 bases). This CDR3 has 16 residues. CDR1 is SGHAT, CDR2 FQNNGV, per germline. V was cut by 1 base and J by 2 bases, with 15 bases left in between. The DNA of the CDR3 is TGTGCCAGCAGCTTAGGCGAGGGGGGGGGCACCTACGAGCAGTACTTC. It encodes CASSLGEGGGTYEQYF.

The V and J genes are TRBV5-1 and TRBJ2-7; unclear D gene. The CDR3 is made up of 15 amino acids. Per the germline V gene, CDR1 is SGHRS and CDR2 is YFSETQ. Trimming stripped 1 base from V and 2 bases from J, with 13 bases between. The CDR3 here is CASSLLAARTYEQYF. CDR3 DNA sequence: TGCGCCAGCAGCTTGCTGGCGGCCCGTACCTACGAGCAGTACTTC. Using reference TRBV5-1 and TRBJ2-7 for the parts outside the CDR3, the full variable domain is KAGVTQTPRYLIKTRGQQVTLSCSPISGHRSVSWYQQTPGQGLQFLFEYFSETQRNKGNFPGRFSGRQFSNSRSEMNVSTLELGDSALYLCASSLLAARTYEQYFGPGTRLTVT.

The chain uses TRBV6-9 and TRBJ2-7; D unresolved. The CDR3 contains 14 residues. Germline CDR1 and CDR2: MNHGY and SVAAGI. Trimming took off 5 bases at V and 0 bases at J, with 11 bases between the two ends. The CDR3 sequence: CASSRPTYSYEQYF. CDR3 sequence (DNA): TGTGCCAGCAGTCGTCCCACGTACTCCTACGAGCAGTACTTC.

The chain uses TRBV2 and TRBJ2-1; TRBD2 aligns across 7 bases. Germline loops: CDR1 SNHLY, CDR2 FYNNEI. The length of the CDR3 is 17 residues. After removal of 0 bases from V and 1 base from J, the junction contained 6 bases not matched to a gene. The CDR3 loop is CASSEAPPGGSYNEQFF. DNA for the CDR3: TGTGCCAGCAGTGAAGCCCCGCCGGGAGGTTCCTACAATGAGCAGTTCTTC.

This chain connects TRBV9 to TRBJ1-4; TRBD1 matches at 8 bases. Trimming removed 4 bases from V and 3 bases from J; junction bases left unmatched: 17. The CDR3 consists of 19 residues. Germline loops: CDR1 SGDLS, CDR2 YYNGEE. The CDR3: CASSRLSGGGSIANEKLFF. In DNA, the CDR3 is TGTGCCAGCAGCAGACTTTCAGGGGGCGGTTCAATTGCTAATGAAAAACTGTTTTTT.

This chain uses TRBV28 with TRBJ2-5; no clear D. The J call is doubtful: the DNA matches TRBJ2-7 better. Germline V gene sequence: CDR1 MDHEN, CDR2 SYDVKM. The CDR3 consists of 13 residues. In DNA, the CDR3 is TGTGCCAGCAGAATCGGGCTCGACTACGAGCAGTACTTC. Translation: CASRIGLDYEQYF.

This chain links TRBV10-3 with TRBJ2-7, with 8 positions matching TRBD2. With V trimmed by 4 bases and J by 5 bases, 13 bases remained unmatched. Per germline, CDR1 ENHRY and CDR2 SYGVKD. The CDR3 totals 16 residues. The CDR3 DNA reads as TGTGCCATCAGTGGAAGAGCGGGAGAGGGTAGGGACGAGCAGTACTTC. This sequence encodes CAISGRAGEGRDEQYF.

The chain couples TRBV27 to TRBJ2-2; 13 bases match TRBD2. The trim removed 5 bases at V and 6 bases at J, leaving 9 bases unmatched. The CDR3 has 17 amino acids. CDR1 and CDR2 from the germline V gene are MNHEY and SMNVEV (reference sequence). For the CDR3, the DNA is TGTGCCAGCAGTGTCCCGACTAGCGGGAGGAAAGCCGGGGAGCTGTTTTTT. Translated: CASSVPTSGRKAGELFF.

The chain recombines TRBV6-5 with TRBJ1-2; 7 bases agree with TRBD1. V dropped 6 bases and J dropped 4; count of bases not matched to a gene: 11. Germline V gene data show CDR1 as MNHEY and CDR2 as SVGAGI. This CDR3 is 15 amino acids long. CDR3 DNA: TGTGCCAGCAGGGCGGACAGGACCGAAATCTATGGCTACACCTTC. Its protein product is CASRADRTEIYGYTF.

This chain joins TRBV21-1 and TRBJ2-3; the table's D call of TRBD2 was not tested on the DNA. TRBV21-1 is classified as a pseudogene. This CDR3 has 18 residues. The CDR3 nucleotides are TGTGCCAGCAGCAAACCGAGCTCACTAGCGGCTAGCACAGATACGCAGTATTTT. As protein: CASSKPSSLAASTDTQYF.

V gene TRBV9 combines with J gene TRBJ2-5; D gene unclear. V gave up 0 bases and J gave up 0 bases, with 6 bases separating them. Looked up from germline, CDR1 is SGDLS and CDR2 is YYNGEE. This CDR3 region has 14 residues. DNA of the CDR3: TGTGCCAGCAGCGTAGATGCCAACCAAGAGACCCAGTACTTC. Translating it yields CASSVDANQETQYF.

This rearrangement joins TRBV12-5 to TRBJ1-5; D unclear. CDR3 length: 21 amino acids. Germline V gene lookup returns CDR1 LGHNT and CDR2 FRNRAP. V was trimmed by 7 bases and J by 2 bases, leaving 33 bases between them. The CDR3 nucleotides read TGTGCTAGTGTCCGTGCCCGTAGGTTCACGCCTAAGTTAGACGGCAATCAGCCCCAGCATTTT. Translation: CASVRARRFTPKLDGNQPQHF.

The chain joins TRBV5-8 to TRBJ2-3, with D possibly being TRBD1 (6 bases). The germline V gene encodes CDR1 SGHTS and CDR2 YDEGEE. CDR3 length: 16 amino acids. V was trimmed by 4 bases and J by 2 bases, leaving 17 bases between them. The CDR3 DNA reads TGTGCCAGCAGCCGTACAGGGTCTGTAATCACAGATACGCAGTATTTT. Its translation is CASSRTGSVITDTQYF.

The count of this clone is one. V gene TRBV27 combines with J gene TRBJ2-3; 9 bases are shared with TRBD2. J lost 3 bases, V lost 6 bases, and 4 bases had no gene match. Germline lookup yields CDR1 MNHEY and CDR2 SMNVEV (reference sequence). The CDR3 is 14 amino acids. The CDR3 DNA is TGTGCCAGCAGCCGGACTAGCGTGACAGATACGCAGTATTTT. This gives the protein CASSRTSVTDTQYF.

This rearrangement joins TRBV28 to TRBJ2-7, with 9 positions matching TRBD1. Germline V gene sequence: CDR1 MDHEN, CDR2 SYDVKM. V dropped 6 bases and J dropped 5; count of bases not matched to a gene: 14. The CDR3 covers 16 residues. This CDR3 reads CASRSAGTGMRHEQYF. The CDR3 nucleotides are TGTGCCAGCAGATCCGCCGGGACAGGGATGCGCCACGAGCAGTACTTC.

This clone was found once. The gene calls are TRBV5-4 and TRBJ2-7, with D possibly being TRBD2 (5 bases). This CDR3 is 15 amino acids long. From germline, CDR1 is SGHNT and CDR2 YYREEE (reference sequence). V was trimmed by 0 bases and J by 2 bases, leaving 12 bases between them. The CDR3: CASSLELATTYEQYF. CDR3 coding DNA: TGTGCCAGCAGCTTGGAGCTAGCCACCACCTACGAGCAGTACTTC. The full variable domain, completed using reference TRBV5-4 and TRBJ2-7, is ETGVTQSPTHLIKTRGQQVTLRCSSQSGHNTVSWYQQALGQGPQFIFQYYREEENGRGNFPPRFSGLQFPNYSSELNVNALELDDSALYLCASSLELATTYEQYFGPGTRLTVT.

The rearrangement joins TRBV7-9 to TRBJ1-4; possibly TRBD1 for D (6 bases). Germline CDR1 reads SEHNR; CDR2 reads FQNEAQ (reference sequence). The CDR3 sequence is 12 residues long. The germline V and J ends were trimmed by 5 bases and 7 bases, with 8 bases remaining between them. The CDR3 sequence is CASSRGTEKLFF. In DNA, the CDR3 is TGTGCCAGCAGCAGGGGGACTGAAAAACTGTTTTTT.

The chain has TRBV28 and TRBJ1-4, with 7 bases that match TRBD1. Per germline, CDR1 MDHEN and CDR2 SYDVKM. Germline trimming cut 4 bases from V and 7 bases from J; bases unmatched to any gene: 9. The CDR3 consists of 15 residues. The CDR3, as DNA: TGTGCCAGCAGTTCGGCTACAGGGGTAACTGAAAAACTGTTTTTT. Its translation is CASSSATGVTEKLFF.